The clone carrying this TCR beta chain was found a few times. Its cognate antigen is unknown. Sequencing was performed with immunoSEQ multiplex PCR; in TCRdb, only in-frame clones are kept and a portion is missing. The repertoire holds fewer than 20,000 clones, with less than 75% as singletons. Time point in this sample: cycle 4 day 1 (C4D1), after more than 5 weeks of nivolumab. Each of the patients experienced relapse following autologous stem cell transplantation, and their brentuximab vedotin exposure differed. These data are taken from a study of PD-1 blockade in classical Hodgkin lymphoma. The CDR3 has 17 amino acids. Germline V CDR1 and CDR2: SEHNR, FQNEAQ (reference sequence). V was clipped by 5 bases and J by 0 bases; unmatched bases: 10. Study findings and constraints: Although disease activity or prior therapy may be involved, causes of the repertoire differences remain undefined. Baseline TCR diversity was reportedly lower in newly diagnosed patients than healthy donors.

Sample: peripheral blood mononuclear cells (PBMCs), taken before the fourth cycle of nivolumab. The TCR originated in a human donor with classical Hodgkin lymphoma. The chain joins TRBV7-9 to TRBJ2-3, with 8 bases fitting TRBD2. The CDR3 here is CASSDRLAGDSTDTQYF. CDR3 nucleotide sequence: TGTGCCAGCAGCGACCGCCTAGCGGGCGATAGCACAGATACGCAGTATTTT.